What follows is one TCR beta chain and its context. Its antigen is currently not known. No base-level quality is on record; no much larger clone is a single base apart. This specimen comes from a study of T-cell memory formation after mild COVID-19 (dated by TCRdb to about 2021). Regarding the complete study: TCR sequence clusters from the two donors were largely donor specific. The cohort comprised two young, previously healthy adult volunteers, one female and one male. Longitudinal TCRalpha and TCRbeta repertoire sequencing tracked T-cell clones expanding and contracting after mild COVID-19 in a couple of donors. What the authors observed across the whole study: The second-wave clones that peaked on day 37 were not confirmed to be SARS-CoV-2 specific. The study covered only a couple of mild cases, and larger cohorts including severe cases with pre-infection samples were considered necessary. Clones contracting from day 15 to 85 had balanced CD4/CD8 phenotypes, while a second wave expanding from day 15 to 37 was biased towards CD4+. The detection of some responding clones in pre-infection memory suggests that pre-existing cross-reactive memory T cells joined the SARS-CoV-2 response. Contracting CD4+ clones were found mainly in CM and EM memory subsets, while CD8+ clones were enriched in EMRA.

The CDR3 covers 16 residues, taking in both the cysteine and the phenylalanine. The sequence is cut down to CDR3 DNA, 48 bases in frame from base 1. Deletion took 3 bases off V and 1 base off J, with a span of 13 bases between the germline ends. CDR1 and CDR2 are drawn from the germline V gene: KGHSH, LQKENI. The listed sequencing device is Illumina NovaSeq 6000. TCRalpha and TCRbeta cDNA libraries were built by 5'RACE with constant-segment primers, adding sample barcodes and unique molecular identifiers. RNA was extracted from every sample with Trizol reagent. Libraries were amplified in two PCR steps, with a second sample barcode and Illumina TruSeq adapters added in the second step. Sequencing of the libraries was done on an Illumina NovaSeq, producing 2 x 150 bp paired-end reads. Per the source publication's procedure: The reads were demultiplexed and collapsed into UMI-guided consensus sequences using migec v1.2.7. With mixcr v2.1.11, UMI consensuses were aligned to TRA and TRB V and J templates and assembled into clonotypes. A clonotype was counted as expanded or contracted only if both edgeR and NoisET called the change significant, with noise models trained on biological replicates. For edgeR calls, the cutoffs were a false discovery rate-adjusted p below 0.01 and a log2 fold-change threshold of 1. As an exploratory analysis of dynamics, max-normalized trajectories of the 1000 most abundant clonotypes were examined by PCA with hierarchical clustering. Each responding clone was given a CD4 or CD8 phenotype based on the CD4+ and CD8+ repertoires, which had been sequenced separately. TCRdb handled the public reads itself, with Q25 trimming in fastp and clone calling in MiXCR, and kept productive beta chains. CDR3 protein sequences are deduplicated, and each keeps its most common genes and DNA. TCRdb assigned the V and J calls; the authors' analysis was not used. The sample includes roughly 320,000 distinct CDR3 sequences, with approximately 29% observed a single time. The ten largest make up 13% of the sample.

PBMCs were isolated by Ficoll-Paque density gradient centrifugation. Material for sequencing was PBMCs or a T cell subset sorted from them (not recorded which). The chain couples TRBV18 to TRBJ2-4; too little of a D gene remains to name it. The clonotype comes from an adult woman who had mild COVID-19 (a few samples of this study predate the infection). The sample titles of this study are shuffled in the database, so cell type and time point are left out; the donor was told from shared clones. The CDR3 has the sequence CASSPSPRQAKNIQYF. The DNA sequence reads TGTGCCAGCTCACCTAGCCCCCGCCAGGCCAAAAACATTCAGTACTTC.